This record concerns one TCR beta chain sequence. Its antigen is undetermined. This record comes from a study of blood T cells in healthy people across ages. With 3 bases clipped from V and 12 bases from J, the junction kept 16 bases outside the gene matches. Germline V gene lookup returns CDR1 DFQATT and CDR2 SNEGSKA (reference sequence). This CDR3 is built from 15 residues. Broader study findings: Long-lived donors carried more naive CD4+ cells and greater diversity than aged donors.

Primed by a sample-barcoded 5' primer and a J-beta primer mix, a second PCR proceeded for about 6 to 11 cycles. TCRdb recomputed calls from the 5' RACE reads with MiXCR, one row per CDR3 protein. The sample records just over 1 million distinct CDR3 sequences, 40% to 50% being singletons. The receptor was isolated from a woman aged 60-75 years in good health. Material for sequencing was blood. This chain connects TRBV20-1 to TRBJ2-4, with 8 positions matching TRBD2. The CDR3 loop reads CSARPAEREYPHQYF. CDR3 sequence (DNA): TGCAGTGCTAGGCCAGCGGAGCGGGAGTATCCCCATCAGTACTTC.